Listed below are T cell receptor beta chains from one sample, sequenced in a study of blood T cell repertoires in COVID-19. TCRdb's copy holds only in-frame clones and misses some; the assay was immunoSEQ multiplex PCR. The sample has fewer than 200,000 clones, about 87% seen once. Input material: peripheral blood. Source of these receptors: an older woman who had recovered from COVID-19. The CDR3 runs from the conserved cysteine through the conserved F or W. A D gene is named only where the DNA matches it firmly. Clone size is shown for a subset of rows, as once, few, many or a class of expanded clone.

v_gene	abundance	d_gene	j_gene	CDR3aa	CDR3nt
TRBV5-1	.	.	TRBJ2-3	CASSSAAERDTQYF	TGCGCCAGCAGCTCAGCTGCCGAGCGAGATACGCAGTATTTT
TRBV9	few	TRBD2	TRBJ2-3	CASSVGAGGLTDTQYF	TGTGCCAGCAGCGTAGGGGCGGGGGGCCTCACAGATACGCAGTATTTT
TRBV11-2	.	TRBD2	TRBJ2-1	CASKPPGLANNEQFF	TGTGCCAGCAAACCCCCGGGACTAGCGAACAATGAGCAGTTCTTC
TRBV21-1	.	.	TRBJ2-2	CASSFSPGQILPGELFF	TGTGCCAGCAGTTTTTCCCCGGGACAAATCTTACCCGGGGAGCTGTTTTTT
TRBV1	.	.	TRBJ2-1	CTSSSAGRGANNEQFF	TGCACCAGCAGCTCCGCGGGGCGGGGGGCGAACAATGAGCAGTTCTTC
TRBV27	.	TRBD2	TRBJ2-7	CASSILGGSSYEQYF	TGTGCCAGCAGTATCCTGGGCGGGAGCTCCTACGAGCAGTACTTC
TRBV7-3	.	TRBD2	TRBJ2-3	CASSFSGDRTDTQYF	TGTGCCAGCAGTTTTAGCGGGGACCGCACAGATACGCAGTATTTT
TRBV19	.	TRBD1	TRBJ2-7	CASTPTGASYEQYF	TGTGCCAGTACCCCGACAGGGGCGTCCTACGAGCAGTACTTC
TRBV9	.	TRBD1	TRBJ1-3	CASSGTGASQGPGNTIYF	TGTGCCAGCAGCGGGACAGGAGCTTCACAAGGGCCTGGAAACACCATATATTTT
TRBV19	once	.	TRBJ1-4	CASGIQGEDRYEKLFF	TGTGCCAGTGGAATTCAAGGGGAGGACCGCTATGAAAAACTGTTTTTT
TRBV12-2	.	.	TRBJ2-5	CASRPLGGGRLHQYF	TGTGCAAGTCGCCCCCTTGGGGGGGGCCGTCTTCATCAGTACTTC
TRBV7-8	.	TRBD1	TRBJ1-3	CASSSQGLNTIYF	TGTGCCAGCAGCTCACAGGGGCTAAACACCATATATTTT
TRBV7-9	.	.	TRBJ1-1	CASSLGLGLRLRDTEAFF	TGTGCCAGCAGCTTAGGCCTCGGACTCCGGCTCCGCGACACTGAAGCTTTCTTT
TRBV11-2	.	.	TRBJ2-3	CASSTAGGTDTQYF	TGTGCCAGCAGCACCGCAGGGGGGACAGATACGCAGTATTTT
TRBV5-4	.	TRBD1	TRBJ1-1	CASSETGTGGTEAFF	TGTGCCAGCAGCGAAACCGGGACAGGGGGGACTGAAGCTTTCTTT
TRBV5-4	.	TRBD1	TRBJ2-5	CASRTQGVQETQYF	TGTGCCAGCAGGACACAGGGGGTTCAAGAGACCCAGTACTTC
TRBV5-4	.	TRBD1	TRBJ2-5	CASSSGQGKETQYF	TGTGCCAGCAGCTCGGGACAGGGCAAAGAGACCCAGTACTTC
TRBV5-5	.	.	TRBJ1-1	CASSWGENTEAFF	TGTGCCAGCAGCTGGGGAGAGAACACTGAAGCTTTCTTT
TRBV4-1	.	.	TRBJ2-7	CASHLYYEQYF	TGCGCCAGCCACTTATACTACGAGCAGTACTTC
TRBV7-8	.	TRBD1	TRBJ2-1	CAGGWTGDLDNEQFF	TGTGCCGGGGGATGGACAGGGGATCTCGACAATGAGCAGTTCTTC
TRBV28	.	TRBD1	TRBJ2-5	CASSVPGQQETQYF	TGTGCCAGCAGTGTACCGGGACAGCAAGAGACCCAGTACTTC
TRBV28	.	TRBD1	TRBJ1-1	CASSTGEWNTEAFF	TGTGCCAGCTCAACAGGGGAGTGGAACACTGAAGCTTTCTTT
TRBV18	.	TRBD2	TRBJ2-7	CASSPLAGGPYEQYF	TGTGCCAGCTCACCACTAGCGGGGGGACCCTACGAGCAGTACTTC
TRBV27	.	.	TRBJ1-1	CASRTAGQRAFF	TGTGCCAGCAGAACCGCGGGGCAGCGAGCTTTCTTT
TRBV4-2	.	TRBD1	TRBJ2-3	CASTSPQGAPPDTQYF	TGTGCCAGCACTTCACCTCAGGGGGCTCCCCCAGATACGCAGTATTTT
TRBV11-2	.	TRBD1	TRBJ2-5	CASSQRQGRETQYF	TGTGCCAGCAGCCAAAGACAGGGTCGGGAGACCCAGTACTTC
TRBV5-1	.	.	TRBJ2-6	CASSSGDLSGANVLTF	TGCGCCAGCAGCTCGGGGGACCTCTCTGGGGCCAACGTCCTGACTTTC
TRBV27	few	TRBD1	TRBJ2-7	CASSLTPPGQGAYEQYF	TGTGCCAGCAGTTTAACCCCTCCGGGACAGGGAGCCTACGAGCAGTACTTC
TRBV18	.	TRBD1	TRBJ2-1	CASSPRGPTGTFNNEQFF	TGTGCCAGCTCACCCCGGGGTCCGACAGGGACCTTCAACAATGAGCAGTTCTTC
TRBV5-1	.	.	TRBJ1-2	CASGSVYGYTF	TGCGCCAGCGGGAGCGTCTATGGCTACACCTTC
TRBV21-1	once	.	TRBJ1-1	CASSTLHTQGRLGYTEAFF	TGTGCCAGCAGCACTCTTCACACACAGGGACGGTTAGGATACACTGAAGCTTTCTTT
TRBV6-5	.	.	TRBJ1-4	CASTPSGTPGGKLFF	TGTGCCAGCACCCCTTCCGGGACTCCCGGAGGAAAACTGTTTTTT
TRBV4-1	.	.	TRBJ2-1	CASSLTTVADSYNEQFF	TGCGCCAGCAGCCTTACCACCGTAGCGGACTCCTACAATGAGCAGTTCTTC